Presented here are 9 T cell receptor beta chains from one specimen sequenced in a study of blood T cells in healthy people across ages. Using a J-beta primer mix together with a sample-barcoded 5' primer, a second PCR was run for about 6 to 11 cycles. TCRdb itself ran the 5' RACE reads through MiXCR, one entry per CDR3 protein. The table shows around 1,000,000 distinct CDR3 sequences, with 35% to 40% occurring only once. The sequencing input was blood. The receptors were gathered from a man aged 18 to 30 in good health.

V gene TRBV9 combines with J gene TRBJ1-2; 7 bases map to TRBD1. The CDR3 spans 14 residues. V dropped 4 bases and J dropped 4; count of bases not matched to a gene: 7. CDR1 and CDR2 (germline): SGDLS, YYNGEE. The CDR3 DNA reads TGTGCCAGCAGCCTAGGGGACAGCTTCTATGGCTACACCTTC. This codes for CASSLGDSFYGYTF.

This clonotype was seen a handful of times. V gene TRBV5-1 combines with J gene TRBJ2-1, with D maybe TRBD1 (6 bases). V was clipped by 7 bases and J by 8 bases, with 10 bases between them. Germline values: CDR1 SGHRS, CDR2 YFSETQ. The CDR3 runs to 11 residues. CDR3 sequence: CASGQMDEQFF. CDR3 DNA sequence: TGCGCCAGCGGACAGATGGATGAGCAGTTCTTC.

This clonotype was counted a few times. This chain uses TRBV12-5 with TRBJ2-1, with a weak D call TRBD2 (5 bases). Trimming took 3 bases from V and 3 from J, leaving 12 bases between them. This CDR3 has 15 residues. The germline V gene has CDR1 LGHNT and CDR2 FRNRAP. This CDR3 is CASGFGVDFYNEQFF. CDR3 nucleotides: TGTGCTAGTGGTTTCGGGGTGGACTTCTACAATGAGCAGTTCTTC.

The gene calls are TRBV20-1 and TRBJ1-5, with TRBD1 as a possible D gene (6 bases). Looked up from germline, CDR1 is DFQATT and CDR2 is SNEGSKA (reference sequence). Deletions cut 4 bases from V and 4 bases from J, with 11 bases between. CDR3 length: 13 residues. CDR3 residues: CSAMTGSNQPQHF. The CDR3 coding sequence is TGCAGTGCTATGACAGGATCTAATCAGCCCCAGCATTTT.

This clonotype was recorded a few times. The chain couples TRBV6-1 to TRBJ2-1, with D possibly being TRBD1 or TRBD2 (5 bases each). The V end lost 6 bases, the J end lost 0 bases, and 18 bases lay between the germline ends. This CDR3 region has 17 residues. Germline V gene lookup returns CDR1 MNHNS and CDR2 SASEGT. The CDR3 nucleotides read TGTGCCAGCAGCCGCAGAGGGACGTCGAGCTCCTACAATGAGCAGTTCTTC. Translation gives CASSRRGTSSSYNEQFF.

There are a few counts of this clonotype. The V and J genes are TRBV6-6 and TRBJ2-3; no reliable D call. Trimming cost V 4 bases and J 2 bases, with 13 bases left between them. The CDR3 has 15 amino acids. Germline V gives CDR1 MNHNY, CDR2 SVGAGI (reference sequence). The CDR3 DNA is TGTGCCAGCAGTTTCCTAGACCGATACACAGATACGCAGTATTTT. This translates into CASSFLDRYTDTQYF.

This clonotype was counted once. Sequence at one end of the junction differs from germline and may be a read error. The chain recombines TRBV6-5 with TRBJ2-4, with D tentatively TRBD2 (6 bases). Germline loops: CDR1 MNHEY, CDR2 SVGAGI. The CDR3 runs 13 residues. CDR3 nucleotides: TGTGCCAGTAGTTCGAAGGCGGACTACGAGCTGTACTTC. Protein: CASSSKADYELYF.

This clonotype was seen only a few times. The rearrangement uses TRBV20-1 and TRBJ1-4, with D tentatively TRBD1 (5 bases). This CDR3 has 14 amino acids. The V end was cut by 6 bases, the J end by 0 bases, with 11 bases between. Looked up from germline, CDR1 is DFQATT and CDR2 is SNEGSKA (reference sequence). DNA for the CDR3: TGCAGTGCGCCGCAGGGTACAACTAATGAAAAACTGTTTTTT. Translation gives CSAPQGTTNEKLFF.

This chain's CDR3 is CSANTQGGQPQHF. The CDR3 nucleotides read TGCAGTGCTAACACCCAGGGGGGTCAGCCCCAGCATTTT. This chain uses TRBV20-1 with TRBJ1-5; 7 nucleotides align to TRBD1. The junction had 6 bases not matched to a gene; V was cut back by 4 bases and J by 6 bases. CDR1 DFQATT and CDR2 SNEGSKA come from the germline V gene (reference sequence). The CDR3 spans 13 residues.